The 32 T cell receptor beta chains below all came from one sample that was sequenced in a study of cytomegalovirus exposure and HLA in healthy donors. The PCR used 60 Vbeta and 13 Jbeta primers. Repertoires were generated with immunoSEQ multiplex PCR, while TCRdb's copy carries only in-frame clones and drops some. The table has about 130,000 clones, roughly four fifths seen once; the top ten hold roughly 7.2%. Sequencing was carried out using PBMCs. Receptors originate from a male donor in good health and CMV-seronegative.

The rearrangement links TRBV11-2 to TRBJ2-5, with 7 nucleotides matching TRBD1. The CDR3 length is 16 residues. Germline CDR1 and CDR2: SGHAT and FQNNGV. J lost 4 bases, V lost 0 bases, and 8 bases had no gene match. In nucleotides, the CDR3 is TGTGCCAGCAGCTTAGAACCGAGGGGGCGCGGAGAGACCCAGTACTTC. Translating gives CASSLEPRGRGETQYF.

The sample holds a few counts of this clone. The chain recombines TRBV9 with TRBJ2-3, with 11 bases aligning to TRBD2. Germline CDR1 reads SGDLS; CDR2 reads YYNGEE. With 3 bases clipped from V and 4 bases from J, the junction kept 1 base outside the gene matches. The CDR3 contains 14 residues. In nucleotides, the CDR3 is TGTGCCAGCAGCGAGGGACTAGCGGCAGATACGCAGTATTTT. This codes for CASSEGLAADTQYF.

This clone has more than one count but fewer than ten. The chain uses TRBV10-2 and TRBJ1-5; perhaps TRBD1 as D (6 bases). Germline CDR1 is WSHSY and CDR2 is SAAADI. With 6 bases removed from V and 4 bases from J, the gap between germline ends came to 10 bases. The CDR3 runs 13 residues. CDR3 DNA sequence: TGCGCCAGCAGGCAGGGGATAAATCAGCCCCAGCATTTT. Protein: CASRQGINQPQHF.

This clone is a singleton in its sample. V is TRBV19 and J is TRBJ1-5, with 11 bases aligning to TRBD1. Trimming took 4 bases from V and 5 from J; bases not matched to a gene: 4. Looked up from germline, CDR1 is LNHDA and CDR2 is SQIVND (reference sequence). This CDR3 is built from 15 residues. CDR3 sequence reads: CASSTGTGGDQPQHF. The CDR3 DNA is TGTGCCAGTAGTACCGGGACAGGGGGTGATCAGCCCCAGCATTTT. The variable domain in full, completed from reference TRBV19 and TRBJ1-5, reads DGGITQSPKYLFRKEGQNVTLSCEQNLNHDAMYWYRQDPGQGLRLIYYSQIVNDFQKGDIAEGYSVSREKKESFPLTVTSAQKNPTAFYLCASSTGTGGDQPQHFGDGTRLSIL.

The chain uses TRBV2 and TRBJ1-5, with TRBD1 matching over 9 bases. CDR3 length equals 17 residues. Germline V CDR1 and CDR2: SNHLY, FYNNEI. J was trimmed by 0 bases and V by 6 bases; bases with no gene match: 9. For the CDR3, the DNA is TGTGCCAGCAGATCCGGGACAGGGCTGTTTAGCAATCAGCCCCAGCATTTT. Its translation: CASRSGTGLFSNQPQHF.

The genes are TRBV7-3 and TRBJ2-2; 8 positions match TRBD2. The V gene's germline CDR1 is SGHTA and CDR2 FQGTGA. This CDR3 is 18 amino acids long. V was pared by 5 bases and J by 6 bases, with 17 bases of the junction left unmatched. Here the CDR3 reads CASSGTRGRHTHAGELFF. The CDR3 coding sequence is TGTGCCAGCAGCGGGACTAGAGGGAGGCATACGCACGCCGGGGAGCTGTTTTTT. Full variable domain (rest looked up from reference TRBV7-3 and TRBJ2-2): GAGVSQTPSNKVTEKGKYVELRCDPISGHTALYWYRQSLGQGPEFLIYFQGTGAADDSGLPNDRFFAVRPEGSVSTLKIQRTERGDSAVYLCASSGTRGRHTHAGELFFGEGSRLTVL.

The CDR3 here is CASSPIPGQGYNEQFF. The DNA of the CDR3 is TGTGCCAGCTCACCAATACCCGGACAGGGCTACAATGAGCAGTTCTTC. V usage is TRBV18 and J usage is TRBJ2-1; 8 bases match TRBD1. The CDR3 is 16 residues long. Losses at the gene ends were 2 bases for V and 3 bases for J; bases not matched to a gene: 6. Germline lookup yields CDR1 KGHSH and CDR2 LQKENI.

This clone was counted only a few times. This chain connects TRBV18 to TRBJ2-3, with TRBD2 matching 14 bases. V lost 1 base and J lost 1; bases outside the gene matches: 7. This CDR3 contains 19 residues. From germline, CDR1 is KGHSH and CDR2 LQKENI. CDR3 loop: CASSPRTSGGPGRTDTQYF. CDR3 nucleotides: TGTGCCAGCTCACCACGGACTAGCGGGGGGCCAGGGCGCACAGATACGCAGTATTTT.

This rearrangement joins TRBV9 to TRBJ2-7; D perhaps matches TRBD1 (5 bases). The CDR3 covers 14 residues. The germline CDR1 and CDR2 sequences are SGDLS and YYNGEE. Trimming took 0 bases from V and 5 from J, leaving 12 bases between them. The CDR3 nucleotides are TGTGCCAGCAGCGTAGCACCCAGGGATGACGAGCAGTACTTC. The encoded protein is CASSVAPRDDEQYF.

The chain combines TRBV15 with TRBJ1-5, with a weak D call TRBD1 (6 bases). The CDR3 covers 14 residues. CDR1 is LNHNV and CDR2 is YYDKDF in the germline V gene (reference sequence). Trimming took off 3 bases at V and 4 bases at J, with 10 bases between the two ends. In DNA, the CDR3 is TGTGCCACCAGCAGGGGGACAAGTAATCAGCCCCAGCATTTT. This gives the protein CATSRGTSNQPQHF.

The rearrangement joins TRBV28 to TRBJ2-7, with a tentative D call TRBD1 (5 bases). Germline assignment: CDR1 MDHEN and CDR2 SYDVKM. The CDR3 loop spans 14 amino acids. V was cut by 2 bases and J by 4 bases, with 12 bases left in between. CDR3 in amino acids: CASSLQGPGYEQYF. CDR3 coding DNA: TGTGCCAGCAGTTTACAGGGTCCCGGGTACGAGCAGTACTTC.

The rearrangement uses TRBV28 and TRBJ1-5, with D possibly matching TRBD1 (6 bases). This CDR3 contains 16 residues. CDR1 MDHEN and CDR2 SYDVKM come from the germline V gene. V gave up 6 bases and J gave up 0 bases, with 15 bases separating them. In DNA, the CDR3 is TGTGCCAGCAGCCGTTGGACAGCGAATAGCAATCAGCCCCAGCATTTT. Its protein is CASSRWTANSNQPQHF. The full variable domain, in which reference TRBV28 and TRBJ1-5 provide the parts outside the CDR3, is DVKVTQSSRYLVKRTGEKVFLECVQDMDHENMFWYRQDPGLGLRLIYFSYDVKMKEKGDIPEGYSVSREKKERFSLILESASTNQTSMYLCASSRWTANSNQPQHFGDGTRLSIL.

The V and J genes are TRBV18 and TRBJ2-5, with 11 positions matching TRBD2. V dropped 3 bases and J dropped 2; count of bases not matched to a gene: 14. The CDR3 totals 19 residues. The germline gives CDR1 KGHSH, CDR2 LQKENI. This CDR3 reads CASSPAQVLAGGPQETQYF. The DNA for the CDR3 is TGTGCCAGCTCACCTGCTCAGGTTCTAGCGGGGGGCCCTCAAGAGACCCAGTACTTC.

The chain is built from TRBV5-1 and TRBJ2-1; the D gene is possibly TRBD2 (5 bases). The CDR3 spans 15 residues. The germline V gene encodes CDR1 SGHRS and CDR2 YFSETQ. The V and J ends lost 7 bases and 6 bases respectively, with 20 bases between them. CDR3 sequence (DNA): TGCGCCAGCGGCCCATCCCGTAGGGAGATCAATGAGCAGTTCTTC. Translated: CASGPSRREINEQFF.

The sample holds a few counts of this clone. In DNA, the CDR3 is TGTGCCAGCAGTTACTTACAGGGGCAAGAGACCCAGTACTTC. As protein: CASSYLQGQETQYF. The chain employs TRBV6-5 and TRBJ2-5; 7 bases match TRBD1. The CDR3 sequence is 14 residues long. CDR1 and CDR2 from the germline V gene are MNHEY and SVGAGI. V lost 1 base, J lost 2 bases, and 1 base stayed unmatched.

The CDR3 nucleotides are TGTGCCAGCAGCGGCCGGACAGGGGAAGGGGCTAGCGGGAACACCGGGGAGCTGTTTTTT. It codes for CASSGRTGEGASGNTGELFF. This chain uses TRBV9 with TRBJ2-2; 9 positions match TRBD1. The CDR3 contains 20 residues. Germline CDR1 SGDLS, CDR2 YYNGEE. V lost 3 bases and J lost 1; bases outside the gene matches: 16.

The rearrangement joins TRBV19 to TRBJ2-3; D possibly corresponds to TRBD2 (6 bases). Trimming took off 2 bases at V and 3 bases at J, with 15 bases between the two ends. The CDR3 has 16 residues. CDR1 LNHDA and CDR2 SQIVND come from the germline V gene (reference sequence). The chain's CDR3 is CASSILGGSGTDTQYF. Written as DNA, the CDR3 is TGTGCCAGTAGTATATTGGGGGGAAGTGGGACAGATACGCAGTATTTT.

The rearrangement links TRBV5-1 to TRBJ2-7; 9 bases align to TRBD2. The length of the CDR3 is 16 residues. The germline V gene has CDR1 SGHRS and CDR2 YFSETQ. With V trimmed by 0 bases and J by 3 bases, 7 bases remained unmatched. CDR3 sequence reads: CASSLALSSGGYEQYF. The CDR3 DNA reads as TGCGCCAGCAGCTTGGCCCTGAGTAGCGGGGGCTACGAGCAGTACTTC.

The CDR3 protein is CASSQRLASNYEQYF. The CDR3 DNA sequence: TGTGCCAGCAGCCAAAGACTAGCGTCTAACTACGAGCAGTACTTC. The chain joins TRBV4-2 to TRBJ2-7; 8 nucleotides line up with TRBD2. Germline trimming cut 2 bases from V and 3 bases from J; bases unmatched to any gene: 6. CDR1 is LGHNA, CDR2 YNFKEQ, per germline. The CDR3 totals 15 residues.

The chain employs TRBV28 and TRBJ1-3; 7 bases fit TRBD1. Trimming at V came to 5 bases and at J to 1 base, leaving 8 bases not matched to a gene. This CDR3 comprises 16 residues. The germline CDR1 and CDR2 sequences are MDHEN and SYDVKM. CDR3 in amino acids: CASSAPRDRSGNTIYF. The CDR3 DNA reads as TGTGCCAGCAGTGCCCCACGGGACAGATCTGGAAACACCATATATTTT.

The chain is built from TRBV6-5 and TRBJ2-7, with 7 positions matching TRBD1. The ends lost 0 bases at V and 1 base at J; junction bases unmatched: 6. The length of the CDR3 is 16 residues. The V gene's germline CDR1 is MNHEY and CDR2 SVGAGI. Here the CDR3 reads CASSYSRPGQSYEQYF. The CDR3 DNA reads as TGTGCCAGCAGTTACTCTAGACCGGGACAGTCCTACGAGCAGTACTTC.

The V and J genes are TRBV11-2 and TRBJ2-3; no firm D call. Trimming cost V 1 base and J 2 bases, with 4 bases left between them. Germline V CDR1 and CDR2: SGHAT, FQNNGV. This CDR3 is 13 amino acids long. CDR3 in DNA: TGTGCCAGCAGCTTAGCCTTCACAGATACGCAGTATTTT. Translating gives CASSLAFTDTQYF. Looking up the rest from reference TRBV11-2 and TRBJ2-3 gives the full variable domain: EAGVAQSPRYKIIEKRQSVAFWCNPISGHATLYWYQQILGQGPKLLIQFQNNGVVDDSQLPKDRFSAERLKGVDSTLKIQPAKLEDSAVYLCASSLAFTDTQYFGPGTRLTVL.

This clone was counted between two and nine times. The chain couples TRBV20-1 to TRBJ2-1; D gene unclear. The CDR3 has 11 residues. Germline V CDR1 and CDR2: DFQATT, SNEGSKA (reference sequence). The germline V and J ends were trimmed by 3 bases and 5 bases, with 5 bases remaining between them. The CDR3 region is CSAREHNEQFF. The CDR3 bases are TGCAGTGCTAGGGAGCACAATGAGCAGTTCTTC.

The chain employs TRBV28 and TRBJ1-1, with D unresolved. Trimming pared 3 bases from V and 1 base from J, leaving 9 bases between. The CDR3 sequence is 14 residues long. The germline CDR1 and CDR2 sequences are MDHEN and SYDVKM. The CDR3 protein is CASSLGVWNTEAFF. The CDR3, as DNA: TGTGCCAGCAGTTTGGGAGTCTGGAACACTGAAGCTTTCTTT.

This chain connects TRBV18 to TRBJ1-6, with D maybe TRBD1 (6 bases). The V and J ends lost 3 bases and 7 bases respectively, with 13 bases between them. This CDR3 contains 15 residues. From germline, CDR1 is KGHSH and CDR2 LQKENI. CDR3 coding DNA: TGTGCCAGCTCACCGGGCAGGGGTATGAATTCACCCCTCCACTTT. Protein sequence: CASSPGRGMNSPLHF. The variable domain in full, completed from reference TRBV18 and TRBJ1-6, reads NAGVMQNPRHLVRRRGQEARLRCSPMKGHSHVYWYRQLPEEGLKFMVYLQKENIIDESGMPKERFSAEFPKEGPSILRIQQVVRGDSAAYFCASSPGRGMNSPLHFGNGTRLTVT.

This chain connects TRBV4-3 to TRBJ2-7; TRBD2 is a possible D gene (5 bases). The germline V gene encodes CDR1 LGHNA and CDR2 YSLEER. The V end was cut by 0 bases, the J end by 3 bases, with 24 bases between. The CDR3 contains 19 residues. CDR3 DNA sequence: TGCGCCAGCAGCCAAGATTGGGCGTCGGACTTACCCCGAAACTACGAGCAGTACTTC. Translation: CASSQDWASDLPRNYEQYF.

The chain has TRBV6-1 and TRBJ1-5; D perhaps matches TRBD1 (5 bases). The germline V gene encodes CDR1 MNHNS and CDR2 SASEGT. This CDR3 is built from 15 residues. V shed 3 bases and J shed 6 bases, with 15 bases lying between them. CDR3 amino acids: CASSEGLGGFQPQHF. The CDR3 DNA sequence: TGTGCCAGCAGTGAGGGATTGGGGGGGTTTCAGCCCCAGCATTTT.

This clone was seen a handful of times. The V call is TRBV10-3, the J call TRBJ1-5, with D possibly being TRBD1 (5 bases). The germline gives CDR1 ENHRY, CDR2 SYGVKD. V was shortened by 8 bases and J by 2 bases, with 16 bases between the two germline ends. There are 15 residues in the CDR3. CDR3 bases: TGTGCCATCGGAGACAGTGGTGGGGGCAATCAGCCCCAGCATTTT. The encoded protein is CAIGDSGGGNQPQHF.

This clone was recorded only once. This chain joins TRBV11-2 and TRBJ2-3; maybe TRBD2 (6 bases). Germline V CDR1 and CDR2: SGHAT, FQNNGV. CDR3 size: 16 residues. V was trimmed by 1 base and J by 2 bases, leaving 13 bases between them. The CDR3 sequence is CASSLVPRGYTDTQYF. CDR3 bases: TGTGCCAGCAGCTTAGTTCCGCGGGGCTACACAGATACGCAGTATTTT.

V gene TRBV7-9 combines with J gene TRBJ2-1; maybe TRBD2 (5 bases). The CDR3 spans 14 residues. Germline V gives CDR1 SEHNR, CDR2 FQNEAQ (reference sequence). Trimming removed 2 bases at V and 7 bases at J, with 12 bases between. The CDR3 DNA follows: TGTGCCAGCAGCTTAAGACGAACTAGGAATGAGCAGTTCTTC. This translates into CASSLRRTRNEQFF.

The chain carries TRBV7-6 and TRBJ2-3, with 7 bases identical to TRBD2. Germline values: CDR1 SGHVS, CDR2 FNYEAQ. Unmatched junction bases numbered 14, after V lost 7 bases and J lost 4 bases. The CDR3 consists of 16 residues. CDR3 sequence (DNA): TGTGCCAGCAATGGTGGAAGCGGGGACTCCCCAGATACGCAGTATTTT. Amino acid sequence: CASNGGSGDSPDTQYF.

The chain employs TRBV7-2 and TRBJ2-1; maybe TRBD1 (5 bases). The CDR3 covers 14 residues. The germline V and J ends were trimmed by 1 base and 3 bases, with 7 bases remaining between them. Germline V CDR1 and CDR2: SGHTA, FQGNSA. CDR3 residues: CASSLGQGYNEQFF. The CDR3 DNA sequence: TGTGCCAGCAGCTTAGGGCAGGGCTACAATGAGCAGTTCTTC. The entire variable domain, with the rest obtained from reference TRBV7-2 and TRBJ2-1, is as follows: GAGVSQSPSNKVTEKGKDVELRCDPISGHTALYWYRQSLGQGLEFLIYFQGNSAPDKSGLPSDRFSAERTGGSVSTLTIQRTQQEDSAVYLCASSLGQGYNEQFFGPGTRLTVL.